The clone carrying this T cell receptor (beta chain) was seen many times. Its antigen is still unknown. These data come from a study of T-cell memory formation after mild COVID-19. Looking at the study overall: The study found TCR clusters largely donor specific.

Study-wide results and caveats: A balance of CD4 and CD8 characterized clones contracting day 15 to 85, whereas later expanders leaned CD4+.

CDR3 size: 17 residues. The V and J ends lost 1 base and 5 bases respectively, with 18 bases between them. Germline V gene sequence: CDR1 LGHNA, CDR2 YSLEER. Using its own MiXCR run on the 5' RACE reads, TCRdb lists one record per CDR3 protein. The table has 150,000 to 200,000 distinct CDR3 sequences, more than 9% seen once; the top ten hold about 3.5%. The sequenced sample was PBMCs or a T cell subset sorted from them (not recorded which). This chain joins TRBV4-3 and TRBJ1-5; tentative D call: TRBD1 (5 bases). The source of this sequence is a man younger than 35 who had mild COVID-19 (a few samples of this study predate the infection). Cell type and time point are not known. The CDR3 is CASSQARGPAPDQPQHF. The CDR3 nucleotides are TGCGCCAGCAGCCAAGCGAGGGGCCCTGCACCCGATCAGCCCCAGCATTTT.